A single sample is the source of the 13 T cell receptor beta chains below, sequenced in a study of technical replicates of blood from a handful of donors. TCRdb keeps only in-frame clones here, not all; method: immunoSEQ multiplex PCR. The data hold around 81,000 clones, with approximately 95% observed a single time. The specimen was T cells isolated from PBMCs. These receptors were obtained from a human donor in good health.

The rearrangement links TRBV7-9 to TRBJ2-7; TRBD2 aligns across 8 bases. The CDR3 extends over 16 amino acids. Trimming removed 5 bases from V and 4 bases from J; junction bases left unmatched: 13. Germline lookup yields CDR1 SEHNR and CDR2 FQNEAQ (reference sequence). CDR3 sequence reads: CASSLLAGAGAYEQYF. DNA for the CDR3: TGTGCCAGCAGCCTACTCGCCGGAGCGGGAGCTTACGAGCAGTACTTC.

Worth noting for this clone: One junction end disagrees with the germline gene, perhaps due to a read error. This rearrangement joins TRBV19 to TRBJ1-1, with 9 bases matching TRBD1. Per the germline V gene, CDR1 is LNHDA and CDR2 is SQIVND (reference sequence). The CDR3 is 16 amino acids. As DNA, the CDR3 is TGTGCCAGTAGTATGGGGGACAGGGCTATCACTAAAGCTTGGGGATTT. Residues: CASSMGDRAITKAWGF.

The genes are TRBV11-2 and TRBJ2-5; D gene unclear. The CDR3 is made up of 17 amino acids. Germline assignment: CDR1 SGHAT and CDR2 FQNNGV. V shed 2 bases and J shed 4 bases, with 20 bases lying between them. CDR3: CASSLNFRLNASETQYF. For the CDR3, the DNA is TGTGCCAGCAGCTTAAATTTCCGACTTAATGCTTCAGAGACCCAGTACTTC.

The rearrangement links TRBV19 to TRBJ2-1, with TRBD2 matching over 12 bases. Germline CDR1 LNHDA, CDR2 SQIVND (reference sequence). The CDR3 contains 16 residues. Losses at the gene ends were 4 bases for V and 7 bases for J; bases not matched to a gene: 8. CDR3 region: CASSKGGLAGGNEQFF. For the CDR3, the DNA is TGTGCCAGTAGTAAAGGTGGGCTAGCGGGAGGGAATGAGCAGTTCTTC.

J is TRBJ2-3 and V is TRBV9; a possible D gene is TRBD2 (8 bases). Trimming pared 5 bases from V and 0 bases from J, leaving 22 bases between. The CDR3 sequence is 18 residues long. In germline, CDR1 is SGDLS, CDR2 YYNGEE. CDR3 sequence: CASRLDRALAGSTDTQYF. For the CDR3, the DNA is TGTGCCAGCAGATTAGACAGGGCCTTAGCGGGGAGCACAGATACGCAGTATTTT.

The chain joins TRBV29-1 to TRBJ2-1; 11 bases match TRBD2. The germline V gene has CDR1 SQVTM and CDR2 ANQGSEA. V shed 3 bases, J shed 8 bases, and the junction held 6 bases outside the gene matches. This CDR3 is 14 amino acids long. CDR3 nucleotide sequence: TGCAGCGTTGACACTAGCGGGAGTATCGATGAGCAGTTCTTC. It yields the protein CSVDTSGSIDEQFF.

The CDR3 DNA follows: TGTGCCAGCAGCCGCCATCCAGCGGGAGCGGTAGATACGCAGTATTTT. This codes for CASSRHPAGAVDTQYF. This chain links TRBV7-3 with TRBJ2-3; 8 nucleotides match TRBD2. The V gene's germline CDR1 is SGHTA and CDR2 FQGTGA. The CDR3 contains 16 residues. With V trimmed by 5 bases and J by 5 bases, 12 bases remained unmatched.

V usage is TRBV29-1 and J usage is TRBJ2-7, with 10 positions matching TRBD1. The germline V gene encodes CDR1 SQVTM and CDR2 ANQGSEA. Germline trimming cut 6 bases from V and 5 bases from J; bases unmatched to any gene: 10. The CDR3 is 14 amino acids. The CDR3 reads CSVDLGTGDDEQYF. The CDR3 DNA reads TGCAGCGTAGACCTCGGGACAGGGGACGACGAGCAGTACTTC.

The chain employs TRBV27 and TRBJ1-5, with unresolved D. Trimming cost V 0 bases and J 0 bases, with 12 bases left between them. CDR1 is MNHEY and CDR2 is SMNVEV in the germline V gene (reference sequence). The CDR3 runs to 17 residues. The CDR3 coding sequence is TGTGCCAGCAGTTTATCTATAACGACACTTAGCAATCAGCCCCAGCATTTT. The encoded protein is CASSLSITTLSNQPQHF.

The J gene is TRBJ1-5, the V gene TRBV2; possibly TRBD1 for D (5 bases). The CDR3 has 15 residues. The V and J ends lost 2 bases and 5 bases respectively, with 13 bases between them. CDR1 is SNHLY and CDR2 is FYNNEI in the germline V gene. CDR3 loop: CASSEIYGGYQPQHF. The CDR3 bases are TGTGCCAGCAGTGAAATATACGGGGGTTATCAGCCCCAGCATTTT.

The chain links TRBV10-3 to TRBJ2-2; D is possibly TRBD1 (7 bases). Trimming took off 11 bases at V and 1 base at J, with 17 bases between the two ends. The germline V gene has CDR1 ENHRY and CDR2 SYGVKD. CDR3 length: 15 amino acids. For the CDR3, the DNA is TGTGCCGCGGGACCGGGACAGTGGAACACCGGGGAGCTGTTTTTT. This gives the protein CAAGPGQWNTGELFF.

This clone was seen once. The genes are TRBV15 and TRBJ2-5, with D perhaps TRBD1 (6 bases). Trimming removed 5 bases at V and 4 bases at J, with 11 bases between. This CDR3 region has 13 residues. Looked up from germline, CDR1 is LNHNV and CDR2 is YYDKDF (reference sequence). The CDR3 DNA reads TGTGCCACCAGCGGGGGCGCTGGAGAGACCCAGTACTTC. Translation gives CATSGGAGETQYF.

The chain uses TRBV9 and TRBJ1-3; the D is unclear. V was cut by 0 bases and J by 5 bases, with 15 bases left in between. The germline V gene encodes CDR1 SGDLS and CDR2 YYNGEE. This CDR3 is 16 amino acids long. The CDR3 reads CASSVEAGSKRNTIYF. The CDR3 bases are TGTGCCAGCAGCGTAGAGGCGGGGAGTAAGAGAAACACCATATATTTT.